The rows below give T cell receptor beta chains drawn from one sample of a study of CD8 T cells in Susac syndrome. MiXCR, applied by TCRdb to the immunoSEQ multiplex PCR reads, yields one record per CDR3 protein. The sample shows under 80,000 distinct CDR3 sequences, roughly 95% of them seen only once. The sample taken for sequencing was CD8+ T cells from PBMCs. The origin of the receptors is a human donor with multiple sclerosis. The CDR3 runs from the conserved cysteine through the conserved F or W. The D gene is left open where the match is weak. A row's size may be missing; if present it is once, few, many or a size class.

D	size	V	J	CDR3	DNA
-	-	TRBV13	TRBJ2-5	CASSPHREQETQYF	TGTGCCAGCAGCCCCCACCGGGAGCAAGAGACCCAGTACTTC
-	-	TRBV3-1	TRBJ2-7	CASSQESGPGDF	TGTGCCAGCAGCCAAGAATCGGGTCCGGGGGACTTC
TRBD2	-	TRBV29-1	TRBJ2-7	CSATGTTSEVSYEQYF	TGCAGCGCCACCGGGACGACTAGCGAGGTCTCCTACGAGCAGTACTTC
-	-	TRBV5-6	TRBJ1-6	CASSFSNSPLHF	TGTGCCAGCAGCTTCAGTAATTCACCCCTCCACTTT
-	-	TRBV4-1	TRBJ2-7	CASSPPSGEQYF	TGCGCCAGCAGCCCCCCGTCCGGAGAGCAGTACTTC
-	-	TRBV7-9	TRBJ2-5	CASSFRVAGQETQYF	TGTGCCAGCAGCTTCCGGGTTGCAGGCCAAGAGACCCAGTACTTC
-	-	TRBV29-1	TRBJ2-7	CSVAPREEQYF	TGCAGCGTTGCCCCAAGGGAGGAGCAGTACTTC
TRBD2	once	TRBV9	TRBJ2-2	CASRVSVRGDGELFF	TGTGCCAGCAGGGTCTCCGTGCGGGGGGACGGGGAGCTGTTTTTT
-	once	TRBV20-1	TRBJ2-7	CSARDKAGLYEQYF	TGCAGTGCTAGAGATAAGGCTGGCCTCTACGAGCAGTACTTC
-	-	TRBV5-8	TRBJ1-5	CASSLRDNFAQPQHF	TGTGCCAGCAGCTTGAGGGACAACTTTGCTCAGCCCCAGCATTTT
TRBD1	-	TRBV12-3/TRBV12-4	TRBJ1-2	CASWPDRANYGYTF	TGTGCCAGCTGGCCCGACAGGGCGAACTATGGCTACACCTTC
-	-	TRBV12-3/TRBV12-4	TRBJ2-3	CASSHTGRTDTQYF	TGTGCCAGCAGCCACACAGGGAGGACAGATACGCAGTATTTT
-	-	TRBV7-2	TRBJ2-6	CASSSDSSGANVLTF	TGTGCCAGCAGCTCCGACAGCTCTGGGGCCAACGTCCTGACTTTC
-	-	TRBV30	TRBJ2-1	CAWSVASGMNEQFF	TGTGCCTGGAGTGTAGCGAGCGGTATGAATGAGCAGTTCTTC
TRBD2	-	TRBV2	TRBJ2-2	CASSGRGGPTGELFF	TGTGCCAGCAGCGGTCGGGGGGGGCCGACCGGGGAGCTGTTTTTT
-	-	TRBV14	TRBJ2-1	CASSQESGFSYNEQFF	TGTGCCAGCAGCCAAGAATCGGGTTTCTCCTACAATGAGCAGTTCTTC
-	once	TRBV19	TRBJ1-2	CASSIGHGSSYTF	TGTGCCAGTAGTATAGGCCATGGATCGAGCTACACCTTC
TRBD1	-	TRBV27	TRBJ2-7	CASSEGTGGAYEQYF	TGTGCCAGCAGCGAGGGGACAGGGGGAGCCTACGAGCAGTACTTC
TRBD1	-	TRBV27	TRBJ2-7	CASSHRDSSYEQYF	TGTGCCAGCAGTCACCGGGACAGCTCCTACGAGCAGTACTTC
-	-	TRBV15	TRBJ2-5	CATSRDRGNQETQYF	TGTGCCACCAGCAGAGATCGGGGGAACCAAGAGACCCAGTACTTC
-	-	TRBV30	TRBJ1-5	CAWSVLGGRQPQHF	TGTGCCTGGAGTGTCCTCGGGGGACGGCAGCCCCAGCATTTT